The 9 T cell receptor beta chains below come from one sample, sequenced in a study of blood T cell repertoires in COVID-19. TCRdb's table, derived via immunoSEQ multiplex PCR, lists solely in-frame clones and lacks some. Seen here are some 670,000 clones, about 90% observed once, and the top ten hold 0.2% to 0.3%. Sequencing was performed on peripheral blood. The receptor set was obtained from a woman under 30 with acute or convalescent COVID-19.

The chain has TRBV6-5 and TRBJ1-1; D perhaps matches TRBD1 (6 bases). This CDR3 contains 13 residues. Germline CDR1 is MNHEY and CDR2 is SVGAGI. V lost 7 bases to trimming and J lost 0 bases, with 9 bases between them. Here the CDR3 DNA reads TGTGCCAGCACAGGACAGATGAACACTGAAGCTTTCTTT. Protein: CASTGQMNTEAFF.

V is TRBV6-2 or TRBV6-3 and J is TRBJ2-3, with 9 positions matching TRBD1. There are 15 residues in the CDR3. V lost 5 bases to trimming and J lost 2 bases; unmatched junction nucleotides: 5. Germline lookup yields CDR1 MNHEY and CDR2 SVGEGT. CDR3 nucleotide sequence: TGTGCCAGCAGTGCAGGGGACAGGGACACAGATACGCAGTATTTT. It encodes CASSAGDRDTDTQYF.

The chain links TRBV15 to TRBJ2-3, with D maybe TRBD2 (5 bases). The CDR3 contains 13 residues. V lost 9 bases and J 6 bases, leaving 16 bases between the germline ends. Germline V gene sequence: CDR1 LNHNV, CDR2 YYDKDF (reference sequence). CDR3 nucleotides: TGTGCCACGGAGCGGCCCCCCTGGGATACGCAGTATTTT. Protein sequence: CATERPPWDTQYF.

The chain recombines TRBV4-1 with TRBJ2-2; D remains unclear. The length of the CDR3 is 13 residues. The germline CDR1 and CDR2 sequences are MGHRA and YSYEKL. Between the trimmed V and J ends, which lost 5 bases and 1 base, there was a span of 5 bases. The CDR3 protein is CASSAGNTGELFF. The CDR3 DNA reads TGCGCCAGCAGCGCCGGGAACACCGGGGAGCTGTTTTTT.

The chain recombines TRBV5-1 with TRBJ1-2; D is undetermined. This CDR3 spans 14 amino acids. V lost 0 bases and J 0 bases, leaving 6 bases between the germline ends. Germline CDR1 reads SGHRS; CDR2 reads YFSETQ. CDR3 protein: CASSLESPNYGYTF. CDR3 bases: TGCGCCAGCAGCTTGGAGAGCCCTAACTATGGCTACACCTTC.

The chain combines TRBV15 with TRBJ2-7; D not certain. CDR3 length: 18 residues. Germline assignment: CDR1 LNHNV and CDR2 YYDKDF (reference sequence). Trimming pared 3 bases from V and 2 bases from J, leaving 23 bases between. The CDR3 DNA reads TGTGCCACCAGCAGGGAAACGACGGGTACTCTCCGAACCTACGAGCAGTACTTC. Its translation: CATSRETTGTLRTYEQYF.

This clone was seen once. V gene TRBV7-4 combines with J gene TRBJ1-5; D perhaps matches TRBD1 (5 bases). This CDR3 region has 13 residues. Per the germline V gene, CDR1 is SGHVT and CDR2 is SQSDAQ. Trimming removed 8 bases at V and 4 bases at J, with 12 bases between. The CDR3 here is CASPLEGNQPQHF. The DNA for the CDR3 is TGTGCCAGCCCTCTGGAGGGGAATCAGCCCCAGCATTTT.

The CDR3 protein is CASSLGGVGATNEKLFF. The CDR3, as DNA: TGTGCCAGCAGTTTGGGTGGGGTAGGGGCAACTAATGAAAAACTGTTTTTT. The chain recombines TRBV27 with TRBJ1-4, with D possibly TRBD1 on 5 matching bases. Trimming took 3 bases from V and 0 from J, leaving 14 bases between them. The germline V gene has CDR1 MNHEY and CDR2 SMNVEV (reference sequence). The CDR3 extends over 17 amino acids.

The rearrangement uses TRBV4-3 and TRBJ2-3; TRBD2 agrees at 7 bases. The ends lost 0 bases at V and 4 bases at J; junction bases unmatched: 7. Germline V lookup: CDR1 LGHNA, CDR2 YSLEER. The CDR3 sequence is 16 residues long. CDR3 protein: CASSQDSAGRADTQYF. Written as DNA, the CDR3 is TGCGCCAGCAGCCAAGATTCGGCAGGGAGGGCAGATACGCAGTATTTT.